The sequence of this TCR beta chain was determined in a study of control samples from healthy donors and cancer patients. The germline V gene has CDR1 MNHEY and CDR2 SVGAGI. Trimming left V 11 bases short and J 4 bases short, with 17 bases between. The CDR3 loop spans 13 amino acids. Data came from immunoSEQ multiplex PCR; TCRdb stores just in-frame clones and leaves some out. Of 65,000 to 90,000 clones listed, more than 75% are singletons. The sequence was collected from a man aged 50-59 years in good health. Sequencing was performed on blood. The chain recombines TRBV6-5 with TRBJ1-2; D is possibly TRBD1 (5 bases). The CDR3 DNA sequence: TGTGCCGGCCGGGGCCTTTTGTCCTATGGCTACACCTTC. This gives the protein CAGRGLLSYGYTF.